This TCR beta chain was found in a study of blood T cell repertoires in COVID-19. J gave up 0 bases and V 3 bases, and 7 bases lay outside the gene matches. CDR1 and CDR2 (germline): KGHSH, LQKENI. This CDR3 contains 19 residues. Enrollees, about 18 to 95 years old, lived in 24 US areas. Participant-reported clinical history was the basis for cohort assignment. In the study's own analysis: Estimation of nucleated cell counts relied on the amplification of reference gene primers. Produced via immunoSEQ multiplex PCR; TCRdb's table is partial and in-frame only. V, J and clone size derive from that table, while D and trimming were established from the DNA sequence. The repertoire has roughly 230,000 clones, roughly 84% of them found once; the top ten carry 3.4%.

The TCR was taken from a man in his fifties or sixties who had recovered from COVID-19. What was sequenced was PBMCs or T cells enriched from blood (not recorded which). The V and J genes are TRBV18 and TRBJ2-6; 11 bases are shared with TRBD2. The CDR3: CASSPVAGGPSSGANVLTF. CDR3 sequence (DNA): TGTGCCAGCTCACCCGTAGCGGGGGGGCCTTCCTCTGGGGCCAACGTCCTGACTTTC.